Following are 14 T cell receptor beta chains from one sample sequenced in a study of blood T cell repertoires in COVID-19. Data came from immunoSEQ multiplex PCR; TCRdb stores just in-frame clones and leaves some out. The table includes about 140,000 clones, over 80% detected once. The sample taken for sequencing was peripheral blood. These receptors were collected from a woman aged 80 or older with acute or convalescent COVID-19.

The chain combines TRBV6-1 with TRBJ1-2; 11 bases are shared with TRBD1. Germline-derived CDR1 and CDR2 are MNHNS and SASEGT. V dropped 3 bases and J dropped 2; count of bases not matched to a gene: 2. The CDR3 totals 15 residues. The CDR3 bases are TGTGCCAGCAGTGAGGGACAGGGGGAGAACTATGGCTACACCTTC. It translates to CASSEGQGENYGYTF.

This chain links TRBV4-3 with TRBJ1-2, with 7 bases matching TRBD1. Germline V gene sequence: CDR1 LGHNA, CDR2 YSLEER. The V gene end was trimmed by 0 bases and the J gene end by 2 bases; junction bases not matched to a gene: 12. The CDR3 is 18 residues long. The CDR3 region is CASSQDPDRQGVNYGYTF. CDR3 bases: TGCGCCAGCAGCCAAGATCCGGACAGGCAGGGAGTCAACTATGGCTACACCTTC.

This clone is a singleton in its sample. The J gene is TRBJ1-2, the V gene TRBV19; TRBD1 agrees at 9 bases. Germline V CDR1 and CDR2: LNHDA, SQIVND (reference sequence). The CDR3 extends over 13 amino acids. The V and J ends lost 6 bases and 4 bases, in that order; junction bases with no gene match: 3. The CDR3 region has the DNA TGTGCCAGTAGGCCGGGACAGGGCTATGGCTACACCTTC. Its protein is CASRPGQGYGYTF.

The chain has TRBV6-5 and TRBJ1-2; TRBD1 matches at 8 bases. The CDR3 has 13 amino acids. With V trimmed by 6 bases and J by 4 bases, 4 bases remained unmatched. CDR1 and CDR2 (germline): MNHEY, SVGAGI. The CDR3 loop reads CASSPGQVYGYTF. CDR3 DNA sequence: TGTGCCAGCAGCCCGGGACAGGTCTATGGCTACACCTTC.

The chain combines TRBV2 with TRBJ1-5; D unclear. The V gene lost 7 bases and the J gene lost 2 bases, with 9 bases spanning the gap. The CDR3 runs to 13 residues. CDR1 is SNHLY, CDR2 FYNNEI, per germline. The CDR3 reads CASKEAGNQPQHF. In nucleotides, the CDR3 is TGTGCCAGCAAAGAGGCGGGCAATCAGCCCCAGCATTTT.

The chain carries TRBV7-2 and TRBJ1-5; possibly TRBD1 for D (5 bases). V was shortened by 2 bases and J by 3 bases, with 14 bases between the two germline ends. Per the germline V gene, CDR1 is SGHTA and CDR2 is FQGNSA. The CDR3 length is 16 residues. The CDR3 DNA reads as TGTGCCAGCAGCTTACATGGGGGGGAGAACAATCAGCCCCAGCATTTT. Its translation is CASSLHGGENNQPQHF.

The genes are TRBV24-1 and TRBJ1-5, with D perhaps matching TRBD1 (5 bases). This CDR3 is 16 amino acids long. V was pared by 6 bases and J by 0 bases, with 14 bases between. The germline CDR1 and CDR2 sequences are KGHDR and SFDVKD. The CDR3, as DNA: TGTGCCACCAGTCATGAGACAGATTATAGCAATCAGCCCCAGCATTTT. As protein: CATSHETDYSNQPQHF.

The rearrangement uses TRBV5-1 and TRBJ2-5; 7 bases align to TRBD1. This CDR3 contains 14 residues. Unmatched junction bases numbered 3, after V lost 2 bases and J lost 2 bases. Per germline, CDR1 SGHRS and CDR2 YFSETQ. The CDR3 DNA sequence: TGCGCCAGCAGCTTTGACAGGGCTCAAGAGACCCAGTACTTC. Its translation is CASSFDRAQETQYF.

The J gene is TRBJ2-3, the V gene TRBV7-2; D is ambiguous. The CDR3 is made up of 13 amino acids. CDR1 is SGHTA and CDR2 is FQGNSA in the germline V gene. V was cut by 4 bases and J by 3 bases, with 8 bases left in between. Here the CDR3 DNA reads TGTGCCAGCAGCTCCGTCGGGACAGATACGCAGTATTTT. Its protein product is CASSSVGTDTQYF.

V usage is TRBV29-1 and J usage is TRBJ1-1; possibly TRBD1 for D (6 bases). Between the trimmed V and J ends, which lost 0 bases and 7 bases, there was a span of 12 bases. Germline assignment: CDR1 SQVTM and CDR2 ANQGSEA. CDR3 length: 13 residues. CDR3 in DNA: TGCAGCGTTGAAGACAGGGGAGAAGGTGAAGCTTTCTTT. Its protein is CSVEDRGEGEAFF.

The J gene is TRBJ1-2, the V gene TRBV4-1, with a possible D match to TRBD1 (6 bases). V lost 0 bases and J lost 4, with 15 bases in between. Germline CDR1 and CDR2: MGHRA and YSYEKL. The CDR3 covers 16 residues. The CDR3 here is CASSQEQVVGAYGYTF. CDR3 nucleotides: TGCGCCAGCAGCCAAGAGCAGGTCGTGGGGGCCTATGGCTACACCTTC.

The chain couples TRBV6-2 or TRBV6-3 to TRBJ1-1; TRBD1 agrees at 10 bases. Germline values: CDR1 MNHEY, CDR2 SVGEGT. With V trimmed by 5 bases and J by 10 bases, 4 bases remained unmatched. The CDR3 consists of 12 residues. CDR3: CASSQGQGRAFF. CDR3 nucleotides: TGTGCCAGCAGTCAGGGACAGGGGCGAGCTTTCTTT.

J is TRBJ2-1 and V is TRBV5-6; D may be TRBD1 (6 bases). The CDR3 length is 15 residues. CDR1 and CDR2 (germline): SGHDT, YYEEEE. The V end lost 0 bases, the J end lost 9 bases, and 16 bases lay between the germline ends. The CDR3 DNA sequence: TGTGCCAGCAGCTTGGGAGAGGCAGGGGCCGGTGAGCAGTTCTTC. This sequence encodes CASSLGEAGAGEQFF.

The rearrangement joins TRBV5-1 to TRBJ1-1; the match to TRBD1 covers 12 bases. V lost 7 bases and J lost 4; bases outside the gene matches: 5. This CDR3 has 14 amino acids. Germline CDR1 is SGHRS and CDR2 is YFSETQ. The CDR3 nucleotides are TGCGCCAGCTACCGGGACAGGGGGCTCACTGAAGCTTTCTTT. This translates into CASYRDRGLTEAFF.